This T cell receptor (beta chain) was identified during a study of T cells in Graves' hyperthyroidism and ophthalmopathy. About the study: Peripheral blood samples were taken at initial diagnosis, prior to any treatment.

This clonotype came up many times. What it binds is not known. RNA transcripts yielded amplified TCR beta CDR3 regions. The HTBI primer set was used in a first-round RT-PCR of the TCR CDR3. TCRdb re-called the multiplex PCR reads with MiXCR, one entry per CDR3 protein. Seen here are 350,000 to 450,000 distinct CDR3 sequences, about 18% observed once, and the top ten hold roughly 35%. Study observations and caveats: Most thyroid clonotypes expanded above 0.001 were also detected in blood. Ophthalmopathy and stable hyperthyroidism were told apart by a 13 V-J model.

Per germline, CDR1 DFQATT and CDR2 SNEGSKA (reference sequence). V shed 2 bases and J shed 2 bases, with 19 bases lying between them. This CDR3 spans 16 amino acids. The chain carries TRBV20-1 and TRBJ2-7, with D tentatively TRBD1 (5 bases). The clonotype was recovered from a woman aged 25 to 39 with Graves' hyperthyroidism that later progressed to Graves' ophthalmopathy. Source material: blood. CDR3 sequence reads: CSARQYRQRMTYEQYF. Here the CDR3 DNA reads TGCAGTGCTAGACAATATCGACAGAGGATGACCTACGAGCAGTACTTC.